The 30 T cell receptor beta chains below were found in one sample sequenced in a study of T cells in women clearing cervical HPV infection. TCRdb keeps only in-frame clones here, not all; method: immunoSEQ multiplex PCR. This table lists 44,000 or so clones. Sequenced material: blood buffy coat. The receptors originated from a woman between 18 and 75 years old with a cervical HPV16 infection that either progressed to CIN3+ or cleared (not recorded which).

A note on this clone: The read terminates 3 residues ahead of where the CDR3 ends, so the germline J gene completes it. The V gene is TRBV12-5, the J gene TRBJ2-3; 10 nucleotides align to TRBD1. The CDR3 is made up of 14 amino acids. Germline V gene sequence: CDR1 LGHNT, CDR2 FRNRAP. With 5 bases clipped from V and 6 bases from J, the junction kept 5 bases outside the gene matches. Partial CDR3 DNA: TGTGCTAGTGGTCCTGGACAGGGGGTGGATACG. The encoded protein is CASGPGQGVDT. Given in full, the CDR3 is CASGPGQGVDTQYF. The full variable domain, its missing parts supplied by reference TRBV12-5 and TRBJ2-3, is DARVTQTPRHKVTEMGQEVTMRCQPILGHNTVFWYRQTMMQGLELLAYFRNRAPLDDSGMPKDRFSAEMPDATLATLKIQPSEPRDSAVYFCASGPGQGVDTQYFGPGTRLTVL.

In the case of this clone: The sequence runs out 3 residues before the end of the CDR3; the remainder is reconstructed from the germline J gene. The rearrangement links TRBV5-1 to TRBJ2-1; the D gene is possibly TRBD2 (5 bases). This CDR3 has 14 residues. In germline, CDR1 is SGHRS, CDR2 YFSETQ. V lost 5 bases to trimming and J lost 0 bases, with 9 bases between them. Incomplete CDR3 DNA: TGCGCCAGCAGTCCGGGGAGCTCCTACAATGAG. Protein product: CASSPGSSYNE. From start to end, the CDR3 is CASSPGSSYNEQFF.

About this clone: The read gets to within 3 residues of the CDR3 end, and the germline J gene fills in the rest. The chain joins TRBV19 to TRBJ1-3; D is uncertain. The CDR3 extends over 13 amino acids. Looked up from germline, CDR1 is LNHDA and CDR2 is SQIVND (reference sequence). The ends were cut back, 5 bases at V and 0 bases at J, with 5 bases in the middle. The part of the CDR3 DNA that was read is TGTGCCAGTAGTTCCTCCTCTGGAAACACC. Protein: CASSSSSGNT. The whole CDR3 is CASSSSSGNTIYF.

A remark on this clone: The CDR3 end falls 3 residues outside the read, so it is completed with the germline J gene. The rearrangement links TRBV5-1 to TRBJ2-5; 7 nucleotides match TRBD2. V was clipped by 0 bases and J by 3 bases; unmatched bases: 5. The CDR3 runs to 15 residues. CDR1 and CDR2 from the germline V gene are SGHRS and YFSETQ. The covered CDR3 bases are TGCGCCAGCAGCTTGGGAACTGGGGGGGAAGAGACC. This gives the protein CASSLGTGGEET. The CDR3 in its entirety is CASSLGTGGEETQYF.

Of note for this clone: The read ends 3 residues early relative to the CDR3; the germline J gene fills the gap. V and J are TRBV20-1 and TRBJ2-3; TRBD1 matches at 10 bases. CDR1 is DFQATT, CDR2 SNEGSKA, per germline (reference sequence). The CDR3 runs 14 residues. CDR3: CSAREGGQGQPQYF. CDR3 bases read: TGCAGTGCTAGAGAAGGGGGACAGGGGCAGCCG.

Remarks on this clone: The read ends 3 residues shy of where the CDR3 ends; the end is completed using the germline J gene. J is TRBJ1-1 and V is TRBV5-1, with D possibly being TRBD1 (5 bases). Deletions cut 0 bases from V and 3 bases from J, with 12 bases between. The CDR3 sequence is 15 residues long. Germline V CDR1 and CDR2: SGHRS, YFSETQ. The sequenced CDR3 bases are TGCGCCAGCAGCTTGGAGGCAGGGAGGGACACTGAA. Its translation is CASSLEAGRDTE. The whole CDR3 protein is CASSLEAGRDTEAFF.

Concerning this clone: Its ends do not fully match the called genes, so a read error is possible. The sample holds other DNA sequences that translate to the same CDR3. CDR3 protein: CASSLMGPASGNTIYF. CDR3 DNA, as far as it was read: TGTGCCAGCAGCTTAATGGGGCCGGCATCTGGAAACACA. This chain joins TRBV7-6 and TRBJ1-3; D may be TRBD1 (5 bases). The read gets to within 3 residues of the CDR3 end, and the germline J gene fills in the rest. This CDR3 comprises 16 residues. Germline CDR1 SGHVS, CDR2 FNYEAQ. Filled out from reference TRBV7-6 and TRBJ1-3, the complete variable domain reads GAGVSQSPRYKVTKRGQDVALRCDPISGHVSLYWYRQALGQGPEFLTYFNYEAQQDKSGLPNDRFSAERPEGSISTLTIQRTEQRDSAMYRCASSLMGPASGNTIYFGEGSWLTVV.

In regard to this clone: The observed sequence ends 3 residues before the CDR3 terminus, with the missing tail filled in from the germline J gene. The genes are TRBV18 and TRBJ2-2; TRBD1 is a possible D gene (5 bases). In germline, CDR1 is KGHSH, CDR2 LQKENI. CDR3 length: 14 amino acids. CDR3 protein: CASSPPQGGSPLFF. The sequenced part of the CDR3 DNA is TGTGCCAGCTCACCACCCCAGGGTGGTTCACCG.

With respect to this clone: The sequence runs out 3 residues before the end of the CDR3; the remainder is reconstructed from the germline J gene. V gene TRBV7-8 combines with J gene TRBJ2-7; 9 bases are shared with TRBD1. CDR1 is SGHVS and CDR2 is FQNEAQ in the germline V gene. After removal of 3 bases from V and 2 bases from J, the junction contained 8 bases not matched to a gene. CDR3 size: 16 residues. The CDR3 here is CASSFYRDRETYEQYF. CDR3 DNA, as far as it was read: TGTGCCAGCAGCTTCTACCGGGACAGGGAGACCTACGAG.

A remark on this clone: From the germline J gene comes the end of the CDR3, since the read stops 3 residues before it. This chain uses TRBV10-3 with TRBJ2-3, with 10 bases that match TRBD2. The V and J ends lost 7 bases and 4 bases, in that order; junction bases with no gene match: 5. In germline, CDR1 is ENHRY, CDR2 SYGVKD. The CDR3 extends over 14 amino acids. The sequenced part of the CDR3 DNA is TGTGCCATCACCCGGACTAGCGGCTCAGATACG. Its protein product is CAITRTSGSDT. The full CDR3 protein is CAITRTSGSDTQYF.

A remark on this clone: From the germline J gene comes the end of the CDR3, since the read stops 3 residues before it. The gene calls are TRBV5-4 and TRBJ1-6; possible D gene TRBD1, 6 bases. CDR3 length: 14 amino acids. Trimming removed 4 bases at V and 7 bases at J, with 12 bases between. Germline V gives CDR1 SGHNT, CDR2 YYREEE (reference sequence). Partial CDR3 DNA: TGTGCCAGCAGCCGGACAGAAAGAAATTCACCC. Its translation is CASSRTERNSP. The CDR3 as a whole reads CASSRTERNSPLHF. Combining the CDR3 with reference TRBV5-4 and TRBJ1-6 gives the whole variable domain ETGVTQSPTHLIKTRGQQVTLRCSSQSGHNTVSWYQQALGQGPQFIFQYYREEENGRGNFPPRFSGLQFPNYSSELNVNALELDDSALYLCASSRTERNSPLHFGNGTRLTVT.

On this clone: Sequencing ends 3 residues short of the CDR3 end; the germline J gene provides the rest. The chain recombines TRBV28 with TRBJ1-6; 11 bases fit TRBD1. J lost 1 base, V lost 6 bases, and 5 bases had no gene match. The germline gives CDR1 MDHEN, CDR2 SYDVKM. The CDR3 is 17 amino acids. This CDR3 reads CASRPGTGGSYNSPLHF. CDR3 bases read: TGTGCCAGCAGACCCGGGACAGGGGGATCCTATAATTCACCC.

About this clone: The DNA ends 3 residues before the CDR3 does, and the rest of the CDR3 is filled in from the germline J gene. This sequence joins TRBV18 and TRBJ2-3; possibly TRBD1 or TRBD2 for D (5 bases each). The CDR3 length is 15 residues. Germline loops: CDR1 KGHSH, CDR2 LQKENI. V was clipped by 2 bases and J by 1 base, with 10 bases between them. The sequenced CDR3 bases are TGTGCCAGCTCACCATGGCAGGGAGGCACAGATACG. This codes for CASSPWQGGTDT. The complete CDR3 reads CASSPWQGGTDTQYF. The variable domain in full, with the rest retrieved from reference TRBV18 and TRBJ2-3, is NAGVMQNPRHLVRRRGQEARLRCSPMKGHSHVYWYRQLPEEGLKFMVYLQKENIIDESGMPKERFSAEFPKEGPSILRIQQVVRGDSAAYFCASSPWQGGTDTQYFGPGTRLTVL.

Notes on this clone: The read ends 3 residues early relative to the CDR3; the germline J gene fills the gap. This rearrangement joins TRBV7-9 to TRBJ2-1; 8 bases match TRBD1. Germline loops: CDR1 SEHNR, CDR2 FQNEAQ (reference sequence). V was clipped by 7 bases and J by 4 bases; unmatched bases: 9. The CDR3 runs 15 residues. The part of the CDR3 DNA that was read is TGTGCCAGCACCCCTACCGGGACAGGTTACAATGAG. This encodes CASTPTGTGYNE. The whole CDR3 sequence reads CASTPTGTGYNEQFF.

With regard to this clone: The observed sequence ends 3 residues before the CDR3 terminus, with the missing tail filled in from the germline J gene. The V and J genes are TRBV11-2 and TRBJ2-7, with TRBD2 matching over 8 bases. This CDR3 has 14 residues. With V trimmed by 8 bases and J by 3 bases, 9 bases remained unmatched. Germline V lookup: CDR1 SGHAT, CDR2 FQNNGV. CDR3 residues: CASPPGGGGYEQYF. Incomplete CDR3 DNA: TGTGCCAGCCCCCCGGGGGGGGGCGGCTACGAG.

To note about this clone: Read sequence stops 3 residues before the CDR3 end, and the germline J gene provides the missing end. The genes are TRBV29-1 and TRBJ1-1, with TRBD1 matching 7 bases. Germline trimming cut 4 bases from V and 4 bases from J; bases unmatched to any gene: 9. Germline V gene data show CDR1 as SQVTM and CDR2 as ANQGSEA. This CDR3 is 14 amino acids long. This chain's CDR3 is CSVGTGDERTEAFF. Partial CDR3 DNA: TGCAGCGTTGGGACAGGCGATGAACGCACTGAA.

With regard to this clone: Coverage ceases 3 residues before the CDR3 finishes, and the germline J gene fills in the end. The chain uses TRBV6-1 and TRBJ1-6; 7 bases are a match to TRBD1. In germline, CDR1 is MNHNS, CDR2 SASEGT. This CDR3 is built from 14 residues. V dropped 5 bases and J dropped 7; count of bases not matched to a gene: 5. Incomplete CDR3 DNA: TGTGCCAGCAGTCAAGGGACAGAAAATTCACCC. The encoded protein is CASSQGTENSP. The full-length CDR3 reads as CASSQGTENSPLHF.

Notes on this clone: The read gets to within 3 residues of the CDR3 end, and the germline J gene fills in the rest. The rearrangement uses TRBV19 and TRBJ2-3, with D maybe TRBD1 (5 bases). The CDR3 runs 15 residues. From germline, CDR1 is LNHDA and CDR2 SQIVND (reference sequence). The CDR3 is CASTTARTTYQPQYF. The sequenced part of the CDR3 DNA is TGTGCCAGTACCACGGCCAGGACAACCTATCAGCCG.

Worth noting for this clone: The CDR3 goes on 3 residues after the read ends, and that part is filled in from the germline J gene. This chain links TRBV5-1 with TRBJ2-2; the D is unclear. This CDR3 comprises 13 residues. In germline, CDR1 is SGHRS, CDR2 YFSETQ. The CDR3: CASSPKDIMPLFF. The CDR3 DNA, read in part, is TGCGCCAGCAGCCCGAAAGACATCATGCCG.

With respect to this clone: The CDR3 goes on 3 residues after the read ends, and that part is filled in from the germline J gene. The rearrangement joins TRBV11-2 to TRBJ1-1; D gene ambiguous. Germline V gene sequence: CDR1 SGHAT, CDR2 FQNNGV. V lost 0 bases, J lost 4 bases, and 9 bases lay in between. The CDR3 spans 14 residues. The sequenced CDR3 bases are TGTGCCAGCAGCTTAGAATGGCAAGTCACTGAA. Amino acid sequence: CASSLEWQVTE. The whole CDR3 is CASSLEWQVTEAFF.

Comments on this clone: The read stops 3 residues short of the end of the CDR3; the missing end is completed from the germline J gene. The V and J genes are TRBV19 and TRBJ2-2, with D possibly matching TRBD1 (5 bases). Germline V gives CDR1 LNHDA, CDR2 SQIVND (reference sequence). The CDR3 length is 14 residues. The CDR3 here is CASRPTAWNEKLFF. The sequenced part of the CDR3 DNA is TGTGCCAGTAGGCCGACAGCTTGGAATGAAAAG.

Regarding this clone: The CDR3 extends 3 residues past the end of the read, so its final part is completed from the germline J gene. J is TRBJ1-1 and V is TRBV20-1, with TRBD1 matching over 8 bases. V shed 6 bases and J 5 bases; nucleotides not matched to a gene: 5. Germline assignment: CDR1 DFQATT and CDR2 SNEGSKA (reference sequence). CDR3 size: 12 residues. CDR3 protein: CSAAGGGTEAFF. CDR3 bases read: TGCAGTGCCGCAGGGGGCGGTACTGAA.

A note on this clone: The read halts 3 residues ahead of the CDR3 end, with the missing end drawn from the germline J gene. The gene calls are TRBV14 and TRBJ2-2, with 10 nucleotides matching TRBD1. The V gene end was trimmed by 4 bases and the J gene end by 6 bases; junction bases not matched to a gene: 14. The CDR3 extends over 18 amino acids. Looked up from germline, CDR1 is SGHDN and CDR2 is FVKESK. CDR3 protein: CASSRILPGTGAAGELFF. CDR3 DNA (partial): TGTGCCAGCAGCCGCATTTTACCCGGGACAGGGGCCGCCGGGGAG.

To note about this clone: With the read ending 3 residues before the CDR3 end, the germline J gene is used to fill in that end. The chain has TRBV29-1 and TRBJ1-1; TRBD1 might be the D (6 bases). The CDR3 spans 14 residues. In germline, CDR1 is SQVTM, CDR2 ANQGSEA. V was pared by 2 bases and J by 3 bases, with 13 bases between. Partial CDR3 DNA: TGCAGCGTTGAAATGTTTCGGACAGACACTGAA. It specifies CSVEMFRTDTE. The CDR3, in full, reads CSVEMFRTDTEAFF.

With regard to this clone: The read ends 3 residues before the CDR3 terminus; that terminus is restored from the germline J gene. J is TRBJ2-2 and V is TRBV10-1; TRBD1 matches 8 bases. The germline CDR1 and CDR2 sequences are WNHNN and SYGVQD (reference sequence). With V trimmed by 6 bases and J by 3 bases, 0 bases remained unmatched. This CDR3 region has 13 residues. CDR3 sequence: CASRDRDTGELFF. The DNA read from the CDR3 is TGCGCCAGCAGGGACAGGGACACCGGGGAG.

Turning to this clone: The read terminates 3 residues before the CDR3 end, so the remaining end is supplied by the germline J gene. The J gene is TRBJ2-5, the V gene TRBV7-9; D perhaps matches TRBD1 (6 bases). The V end lost 5 bases, the J end lost 3 bases, and 16 bases lay between the germline ends. There are 15 residues in the CDR3. Germline V gene lookup returns CDR1 SEHNR and CDR2 FQNEAQ (reference sequence). CDR3 sequence: CASSLRQDMKETQYF. Partial CDR3 DNA: TGTGCCAGCAGCCTGAGACAGGATATGAAAGAGACC.

Worth noting for this clone: The junction and the germline gene differ at one end; a read error may be behind it. Read coverage stops 3 residues before the CDR3 terminus; the germline J gene supplies the remainder. The sample has other DNA sequences that encode this CDR3 too. The rearrangement joins TRBV2 to TRBJ1-3; TRBD1 is a possible D gene (6 bases). There are 16 residues in the CDR3. Germline CDR1 SNHLY, CDR2 FYNNEI. The CDR3 bases that were read are TGTGCCAGCAGTGGGAGGGGGTCCTCGGACGGAAACACG. Protein: CASSGRGSSDGNT. The entire CDR3 protein reads CASSGRGSSDGNTIYF.

Points on this clone: The CDR3 end falls 3 residues outside the read, so it is completed with the germline J gene. The chain has TRBV20-1 and TRBJ2-7; TRBD1 matches at 8 bases. This CDR3 comprises 13 residues. With 6 bases clipped from V and 5 bases from J, the junction kept 9 bases outside the gene matches. Germline CDR1 reads DFQATT; CDR2 reads SNEGSKA (reference sequence). The sequenced CDR3 bases are TGCAGTGCCTATCAGGGGGCTAGCCACGAG. Its translation: CSAYQGASHE. The entire CDR3 protein reads CSAYQGASHEQYF.

The covered CDR3 bases are TGTGCCAGCAGTGCCAGGGACGAG. It translates to CASSARDE. In full, the CDR3 reads CASSARDEQYF. The chain joins TRBV2 to TRBJ2-7; possibly TRBD1 for D (5 bases). The sequence runs out 3 residues before the end of the CDR3; the remainder is reconstructed from the germline J gene. This CDR3 comprises 11 residues. Trimming pared 4 bases from V and 5 bases from J, leaving 6 bases between. Germline CDR1 SNHLY, CDR2 FYNNEI. Using reference TRBV2 and TRBJ2-7 for the parts outside the CDR3, the full variable domain is EPEVTQTPSHQVTQMGQEVILRCVPISNHLYFYWYRQILGQKVEFLVSFYNNEISEKSEIFDDQFSVERPDGSNFTLKIRSTKLEDSAMYFCASSARDEQYFGPGTRLTVT.

A remark on this clone: The CDR3 goes on 3 residues after the read ends, and that part is filled in from the germline J gene. This chain uses TRBV20-1 with TRBJ1-5, with 8 bases aligning to TRBD1. The CDR3 is 14 residues long. Per germline, CDR1 DFQATT and CDR2 SNEGSKA (reference sequence). J was trimmed by 3 bases and V by 6 bases; bases with no gene match: 7. Incomplete CDR3 DNA: TGCAGTGCCCTAAAGGGACAGGTCAATCAGCCC. Translated, it gives CSALKGQVNQP. The full CDR3 protein reads CSALKGQVNQPQHF.